The T cell receptor (beta chain) described here comes from a study of blood T cell repertoires in COVID-19. Study background: The United States, Italy and Spain provided the acute and convalescent COVID-19 samples. PBMCs, B-cell-depleted T cells, or T cells were the source of the cDNA or gDNA that made up the material.

Trimming left V 4 bases short and J 4 bases short, with 14 bases between. The CDR3 contains 14 residues. Per the germline V gene, CDR1 is PRHDT and CDR2 is FYEKMQ (reference sequence). This table comes from immunoSEQ multiplex PCR, and its TCRdb copy is limited to in-frame clones, with some not included. The sample includes over 110,000 clones, about 80% of them seen just once. The TCR was taken from a man aged 70 or older who had recovered from COVID-19. This chain uses TRBV13 with TRBJ2-7; the D gene is possibly TRBD2 (6 bases). The sample consisted of peripheral blood. CDR3 DNA: TGTGCCAGCAGCTCCGGGGACGGAGGGTACGAGCAGTACTTC. Its protein is CASSSGDGGYEQYF. The variable domain in full, with the rest retrieved from reference TRBV13 and TRBJ2-7, is AAGVIQSPRHLIKEKRETATLKCYPIPRHDTVYWYQQGPGQDPQFLISFYEKMQSDKGSIPDRFSAQQFSDYHSELNMSSLELGDSALYFCASSSGDGGYEQYFGPGTRLTVT.